A selection of T cell receptor beta chains follows, all from one sample in a study of response to subunit inactivated influenza vaccine. TCRdb analysed the RT-PCR reads with MiXCR anew, one entry per CDR3 protein. The sample has hundreds of thousands of distinct CDR3 sequences; approximately 12% are singletons. Material: PBMCs from blood, obtained on the day of vaccination. The receptors were gathered from a man aged 50-59 years who received an inactivated influenza vaccine. CDR3s include the opening cysteine and the closing phenylalanine or tryptophan. A D gene is named only where the DNA matches it firmly. Some rows have no size entry. The others give once, few or many, or a class for an expanded clone.

V gene: TRBV7-2; D gene: .; clone size: few; J gene: TRBJ2-7; CDR3 protein: CASSSPLAGRSYEQYF; CDR3 DNA: TGTGCCAGCAGCTCACCTCTCGCGGGCCGCTCCTACGAGCAGTACTTC
V gene: TRBV2; D gene: TRBD1; clone size: few; J gene: TRBJ1-4; CDR3 protein: CASSEQGANEKLFF; CDR3 DNA: TGTGCCAGCAGTGAACAGGGGGCCAATGAAAAACTGTTTTTT
V gene: TRBV7-8; D gene: TRBD1; clone size: many; J gene: TRBJ2-3; CDR3 protein: CASSRDRENTQYF; CDR3 DNA: TGTGCCAGCAGCCGGGACAGGGAAAATACGCAGTATTTT
V gene: TRBV6-5; D gene: .; clone size: .; J gene: TRBJ2-2; CDR3 protein: CASSYAPRGASPGELFF; CDR3 DNA: TGTGCCAGCAGTTACGCTCCGAGGGGGGCGTCTCCCGGGGAGCTGTTTTTT
V gene: TRBV6-1; D gene: .; clone size: few; J gene: TRBJ2-2; CDR3 protein: CASRVSGSNTGELFF; CDR3 DNA: TGTGCCAGCAGGGTTTCTGGGAGTAATACCGGGGAGCTGTTTTTT
V gene: TRBV4-2; D gene: TRBD2; clone size: .; J gene: TRBJ2-3; CDR3 protein: CASSQEATSGTQYF; CDR3 DNA: TGTGCCAGCAGCCAAGAAGCTACTAGCGGTACGCAGTATTTT
V gene: TRBV4-2; D gene: .; clone size: .; J gene: TRBJ2-4; CDR3 protein: CASSQDQGDRQIQYF; CDR3 DNA: TGTGCCAGCAGCCAAGATCAGGGAGACAGGCAAATTCAGTACTTC
V gene: TRBV5-1; D gene: .; clone size: many; J gene: TRBJ1-2; CDR3 protein: CASSKFTTGQDYGYTF; CDR3 DNA: TGCGCCAGCAGCAAGTTTACGACAGGTCAAGACTATGGCTACACCTTC
V gene: TRBV6-5; D gene: .; clone size: .; J gene: TRBJ1-1; CDR3 protein: CAVTGPTEAFF; CDR3 DNA: TGTGCCGTAACAGGGCCCACTGAAGCTTTCTTT
V gene: TRBV5-1; D gene: .; clone size: few; J gene: TRBJ2-5; CDR3 protein: CASSFGAGQAETQYF; CDR3 DNA: TGCGCCAGCAGCTTTGGGGCAGGGCAAGCAGAGACCCAGTACTTC
V gene: TRBV10-3; D gene: .; clone size: .; J gene: TRBJ2-2; CDR3 protein: CAIRGPTNTGELFF; CDR3 DNA: TGTGCCATCAGGGGACCCACGAACACCGGGGAGCTGTTTTTT
V gene: TRBV28; D gene: TRBD2; clone size: few; J gene: TRBJ2-4; CDR3 protein: CASRPGLAGINIQYF; CDR3 DNA: TGTGCCAGCAGACCGGGACTAGCGGGAATAAACATTCAGTACTTC
V gene: TRBV20-1; D gene: .; clone size: few; J gene: TRBJ2-1; CDR3 protein: CSDALISGNSYNEQFF; CDR3 DNA: TGCAGTGACGCGTTGATTAGCGGAAACTCCTACAATGAGCAGTTCTTC
V gene: TRBV5-1; D gene: .; clone size: few; J gene: TRBJ2-1; CDR3 protein: CASSLTGLGVNEQFF; CDR3 DNA: TGCGCCAGCAGCTTGACAGGGCTTGGAGTCAATGAGCAGTTCTTC
V gene: TRBV5-5; D gene: .; clone size: few; J gene: TRBJ2-1; CDR3 protein: CASSLAYRTSNEQFF; CDR3 DNA: TGTGCCAGCAGCTTGGCCTACAGGACCTCCAATGAGCAGTTCTTC
V gene: TRBV14; D gene: TRBD2; clone size: .; J gene: TRBJ2-5; CDR3 protein: CASSHWLAGYEETQYF; CDR3 DNA: TGTGCCAGCAGCCATTGGTTAGCGGGGTATGAAGAGACCCAGTACTTC
V gene: TRBV12-3/TRBV12-4; D gene: TRBD2; clone size: few; J gene: TRBJ2-7; CDR3 protein: CASSLGLAGVHEQYF; CDR3 DNA: TGTGCCAGCAGTTTAGGACTAGCGGGGGTCCACGAGCAGTACTTC
V gene: TRBV10-3; D gene: TRBD2; clone size: .; J gene: TRBJ2-3; CDR3 protein: CAISRGGARGTDTQYF; CDR3 DNA: TGTGCCATCAGCCGGGGAGGGGCGCGGGGCACAGATACGCAGTATTTT
V gene: TRBV5-1; D gene: .; clone size: many; J gene: TRBJ1-1; CDR3 protein: CASSWTTRENTEAFF; CDR3 DNA: TGCGCCAGCAGCTGGACCACGCGGGAGAACACTGAAGCTTTCTTT
V gene: TRBV7-2; D gene: TRBD1; clone size: .; J gene: TRBJ1-4; CDR3 protein: CASSFGQGAANEKLFF; CDR3 DNA: TGTGCCAGCAGCTTTGGACAGGGGGCAGCTAATGAAAAACTGTTTTTT
V gene: TRBV5-1; D gene: TRBD1; clone size: few; J gene: TRBJ2-5; CDR3 protein: CASSLQGWRETQYF; CDR3 DNA: TGCGCCAGCAGCCTACAGGGGTGGCGAGAGACCCAGTACTTC
V gene: TRBV15; D gene: TRBD2; clone size: .; J gene: TRBJ2-3; CDR3 protein: CATSRGRETSGRFAGTQYF; CDR3 DNA: TGTGCCACCAGCAGAGGACGGGAGACTAGCGGGAGGTTTGCGGGTACGCAGTATTTT
V gene: TRBV28; D gene: TRBD1; clone size: few; J gene: TRBJ2-7; CDR3 protein: CASSTYRGRNEQYF; CDR3 DNA: TGTGCCAGCAGTACCTACAGGGGGCGTAACGAGCAGTACTTC
V gene: TRBV29-1; D gene: TRBD2; clone size: few; J gene: TRBJ2-7; CDR3 protein: CSVEDLTSGGGGTYEQYF; CDR3 DNA: TGCAGCGTTGAAGATCTCACTAGCGGAGGAGGTGGAACCTACGAGCAGTACTTC
V gene: TRBV4-2; D gene: .; clone size: .; J gene: TRBJ1-1; CDR3 protein: CASSPGLRNTEAFF; CDR3 DNA: TGTGCCAGCAGCCCTGGGTTGAGGAACACTGAAGCTTTCTTT
V gene: TRBV5-1; D gene: TRBD2; clone size: .; J gene: TRBJ2-5; CDR3 protein: CASSLAGREEETQYF; CDR3 DNA: TGCGCCAGCAGCTTGGCCGGGAGGGAGGAAGAGACCCAGTACTTC
V gene: TRBV20-1; D gene: TRBD2; clone size: .; J gene: TRBJ2-5; CDR3 protein: CSARAGGGGHQETQYF; CDR3 DNA: TGCAGTGCTAGGGCCGGGGGGGGAGGCCACCAAGAGACCCAGTACTTC
V gene: TRBV7-9; D gene: TRBD2; clone size: few; J gene: TRBJ2-1; CDR3 protein: CASSVAGSYYNEQFF; CDR3 DNA: TGTGCCAGCAGCGTAGCGGGGAGTTACTACAATGAGCAGTTCTTC
V gene: TRBV5-1; D gene: TRBD2; clone size: .; J gene: TRBJ2-5; CDR3 protein: CASSQLLVAGVSETQYF; CDR3 DNA: TGCGCCAGCAGCCAGCTTTTAGTAGCGGGAGTATCAGAGACCCAGTACTTC